Listed below are T cell receptor beta chains from one sample, sequenced in a study of blood T cell repertoires in COVID-19. Only in-frame clones appear in the TCRdb table, and some are missing; sequencing was by immunoSEQ multiplex PCR. The data contain 99,000 or so clones, approximately 91% of them singletons. The sample consisted of peripheral blood. The source is a human donor in a cohort sampled during active COVID-19. Each CDR3 is given with its conserved first and last residue. The D gene is left open where the match is weak. Clone size is not always given. Where it is, it says once, few, many or a class for expanded clones.

j_call d_call clone_size v_call cdr3_nt cdr3_aa
TRBJ1-1 - - TRBV3-1/TRBV3-2 TGTGCCAGCAGCCAAGACGTCAGGGGTAACACTGAAGCTTTCTTT CASSQDVRGNTEAFF
TRBJ1-6 TRBD1 - TRBV27 TGTGCCAGCAGTCGGACCCGACAGGGGATGGGCTCACCCCTCCACTTT CASSRTRQGMGSPLHF
TRBJ2-2 - - TRBV2 TGTGCCAGCAAGGGGGTGGACACCGGGGAGCTGTTTTTT CASKGVDTGELFF
TRBJ2-5 - - TRBV7-2 TGTGCCAGCAGCTTAGGGCCGAACCAAGAGACCCAGTACTTC CASSLGPNQETQYF
TRBJ2-6 TRBD1 - TRBV5-6 TGTGCCAGCAGCATAAGATTCACAGGGGGCTCTGGGGCCAACGTCCTGACTTTC CASSIRFTGGSGANVLTF
TRBJ2-7 TRBD2 - TRBV11-2 TGTGCCAGCAGGGTTAGCGGGAGGAGCCCCTACGAGCAGTACTTC CASRVSGRSPYEQYF
TRBJ1-2 TRBD1 - TRBV28 TGTGCCAGCAGTTTGCGGGGACAGGGGGCGCGTGGCTACACCTTC CASSLRGQGARGYTF
TRBJ2-1 TRBD2 - TRBV2 TGTGCCAGCAGTGAACCTCGGGACTACTCCTACAATGAGCAGTTCTTC CASSEPRDYSYNEQFF
TRBJ1-6 - - TRBV18 TGTGCCAGCTCTCCTACTCCTGTAGGGAGGAGTAAAGGGAATTCACCCCTCCACTTT CASSPTPVGRSKGNSPLHF
TRBJ1-5 - - TRBV12-3/TRBV12-4 TGTGCCAGCAACAAACAGGGAAATCAGCCCCAGCATTTT CASNKQGNQPQHF
TRBJ2-1 - - TRBV9 TGTGCCTACTATCAGCAGTTCTTC CAYYQQFF
TRBJ2-2 - - TRBV19 TGTGCCAGTAATCGCGCAGGGGTGAACACCGGGGAGCTGTTTTTT CASNRAGVNTGELFF
TRBJ2-3 - - TRBV5-5 TGTGCCAGCAGCCTCACAGATACGCAGTATTTT CASSLTDTQYF
TRBJ1-3 TRBD1 - TRBV11-2 TGTGCCAGCAGCCCCAATCCTCAGGGGGTGAAGAACACCATATATTTT CASSPNPQGVKNTIYF
TRBJ1-5 - - TRBV27 TGTGCCAGCAGTTTATATGGAGCCTATCAGCCCCAGCATTTT CASSLYGAYQPQHF
TRBJ2-7 - - TRBV12-5 TGTGCTAGCACCCGGGACTTGAGCTCCTACGAGCAGTACTTC CASTRDLSSYEQYF
TRBJ1-1 TRBD1 once TRBV28 TGTGCCAGCAGTCCCCCGGGACAGATTGAAGCTTTCTTT CASSPPGQIEAFF
TRBJ2-1 TRBD2 - TRBV7-2 TGTGCCAGCAGCCCCTTCGCGGGGGCCTACAATGAGCAGTTCTTC CASSPFAGAYNEQFF
TRBJ2-1 - - TRBV14 TGTGCCAGCAGCCAAGATGACAGAAAAAGGAATGAGCAGTTCTTC CASSQDDRKRNEQFF